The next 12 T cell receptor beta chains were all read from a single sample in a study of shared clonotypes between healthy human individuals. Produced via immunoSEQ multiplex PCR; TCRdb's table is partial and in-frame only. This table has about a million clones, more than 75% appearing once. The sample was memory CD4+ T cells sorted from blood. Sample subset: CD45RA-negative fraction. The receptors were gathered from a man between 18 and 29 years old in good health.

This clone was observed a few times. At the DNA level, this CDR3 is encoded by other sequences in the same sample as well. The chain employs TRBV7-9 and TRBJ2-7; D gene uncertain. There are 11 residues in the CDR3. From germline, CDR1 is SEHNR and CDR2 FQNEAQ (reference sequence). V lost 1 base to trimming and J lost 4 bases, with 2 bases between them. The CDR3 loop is CASSLEYEQYF. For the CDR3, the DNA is TGTGCCAGCAGCTTAGAGTACGAGCAGTACTTC.

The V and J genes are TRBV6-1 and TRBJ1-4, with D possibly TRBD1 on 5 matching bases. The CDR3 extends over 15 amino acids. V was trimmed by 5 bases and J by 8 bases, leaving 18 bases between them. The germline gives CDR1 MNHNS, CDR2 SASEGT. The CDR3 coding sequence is TGTGCCAGCAGTACCGGTGGGGGGAAACTAGAAAAACTGTTTTTT. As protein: CASSTGGGKLEKLFF.

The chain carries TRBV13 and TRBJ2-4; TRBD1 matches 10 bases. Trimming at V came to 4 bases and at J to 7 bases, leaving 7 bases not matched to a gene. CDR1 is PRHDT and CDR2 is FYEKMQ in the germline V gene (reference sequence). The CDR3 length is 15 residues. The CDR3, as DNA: TGTGCCAGCAGCTCTACCCCGGGACAGGGGAACATTCAGTACTTC. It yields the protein CASSSTPGQGNIQYF.

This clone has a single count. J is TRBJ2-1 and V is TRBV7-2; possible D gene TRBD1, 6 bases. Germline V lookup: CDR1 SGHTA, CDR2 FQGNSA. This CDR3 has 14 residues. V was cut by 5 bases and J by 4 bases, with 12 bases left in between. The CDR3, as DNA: TGTGCCAGCAGCCTGGGGGCGCAATACAATGAGCAGTTCTTC. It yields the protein CASSLGAQYNEQFF.

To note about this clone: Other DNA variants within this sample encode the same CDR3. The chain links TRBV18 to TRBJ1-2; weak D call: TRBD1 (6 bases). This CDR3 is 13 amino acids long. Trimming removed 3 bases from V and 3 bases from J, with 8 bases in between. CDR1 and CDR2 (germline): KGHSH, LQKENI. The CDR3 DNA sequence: TGTGCCAGCTCACCCCCAGGGGACTATGGCTACACCTTC. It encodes CASSPPGDYGYTF.

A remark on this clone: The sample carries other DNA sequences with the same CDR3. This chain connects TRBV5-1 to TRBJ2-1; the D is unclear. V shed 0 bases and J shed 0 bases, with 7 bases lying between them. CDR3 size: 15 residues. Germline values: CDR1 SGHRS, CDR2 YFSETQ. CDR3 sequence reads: CASSLGGFSYNEQFF. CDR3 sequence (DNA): TGCGCCAGCAGCTTGGGAGGATTCTCCTACAATGAGCAGTTCTTC. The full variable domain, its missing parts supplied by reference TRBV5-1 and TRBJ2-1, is KAGVTQTPRYLIKTRGQQVTLSCSPISGHRSVSWYQQTPGQGLQFLFEYFSETQRNKGNFPGRFSGRQFSNSRSEMNVSTLELGDSALYLCASSLGGFSYNEQFFGPGTRLTVL.

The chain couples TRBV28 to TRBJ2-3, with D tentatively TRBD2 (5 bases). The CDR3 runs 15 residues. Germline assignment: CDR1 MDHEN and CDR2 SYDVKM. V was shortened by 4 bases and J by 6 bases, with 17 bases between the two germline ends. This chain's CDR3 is CASSSSLRRWDTQYF. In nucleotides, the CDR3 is TGTGCCAGCAGTTCTAGCCTTCGACGCTGGGATACGCAGTATTTT. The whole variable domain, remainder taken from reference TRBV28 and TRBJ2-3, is DVKVTQSSRYLVKRTGEKVFLECVQDMDHENMFWYRQDPGLGLRLIYFSYDVKMKEKGDIPEGYSVSREKKERFSLILESASTNQTSMYLCASSSSLRRWDTQYFGPGTRLTVL.

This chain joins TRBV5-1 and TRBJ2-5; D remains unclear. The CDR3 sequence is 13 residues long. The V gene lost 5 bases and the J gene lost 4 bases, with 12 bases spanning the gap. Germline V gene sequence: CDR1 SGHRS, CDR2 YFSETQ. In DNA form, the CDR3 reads TGCGCCAGCAGGCTCAGTTCTCCAGAGACCCAGTACTTC. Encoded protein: CASRLSSPETQYF.

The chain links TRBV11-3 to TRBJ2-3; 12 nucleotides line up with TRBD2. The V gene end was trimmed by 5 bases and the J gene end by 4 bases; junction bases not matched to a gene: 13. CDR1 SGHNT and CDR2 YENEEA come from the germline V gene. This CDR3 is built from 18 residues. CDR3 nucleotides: TGTGCCAGCAGCCCGGGACTAGCGGGCCCATCCGGCGCAGATACGCAGTATTTT. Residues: CASSPGLAGPSGADTQYF.

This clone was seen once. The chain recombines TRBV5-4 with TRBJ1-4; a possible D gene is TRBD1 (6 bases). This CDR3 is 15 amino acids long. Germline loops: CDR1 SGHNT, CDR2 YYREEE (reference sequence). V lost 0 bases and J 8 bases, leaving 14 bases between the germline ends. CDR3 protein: CASSLDQGRGEKLFF. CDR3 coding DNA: TGTGCCAGCAGCTTGGATCAGGGGCGAGGAGAAAAACTGTTTTTT.

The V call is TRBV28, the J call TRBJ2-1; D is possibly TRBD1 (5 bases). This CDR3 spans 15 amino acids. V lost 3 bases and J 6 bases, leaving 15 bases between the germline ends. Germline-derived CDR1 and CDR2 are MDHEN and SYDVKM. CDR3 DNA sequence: TGTGCCAGCAGTTTGGACCAGGGATGGGGCAATGAGCAGTTCTTC. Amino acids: CASSLDQGWGNEQFF.

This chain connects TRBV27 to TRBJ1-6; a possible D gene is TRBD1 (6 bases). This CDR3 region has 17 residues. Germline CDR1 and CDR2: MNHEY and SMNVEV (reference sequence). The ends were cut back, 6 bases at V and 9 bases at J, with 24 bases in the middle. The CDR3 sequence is CASRLQQGWGNGSPLHF. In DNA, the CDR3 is TGTGCCAGCAGACTACAGCAGGGGTGGGGTAATGGTTCACCCCTCCACTTT.